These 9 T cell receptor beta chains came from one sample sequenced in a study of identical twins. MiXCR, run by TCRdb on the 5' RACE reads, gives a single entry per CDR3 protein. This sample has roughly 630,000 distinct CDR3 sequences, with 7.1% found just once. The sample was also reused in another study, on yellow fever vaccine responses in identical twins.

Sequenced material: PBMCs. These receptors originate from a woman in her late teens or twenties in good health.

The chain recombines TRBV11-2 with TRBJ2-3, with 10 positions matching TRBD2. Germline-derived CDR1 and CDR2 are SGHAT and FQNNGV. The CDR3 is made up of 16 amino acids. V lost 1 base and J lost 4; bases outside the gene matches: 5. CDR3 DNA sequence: TGTGCCAGCAGCTTAGCCCCTAGCGGGGGCGCAGATACGCAGTATTTT. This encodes CASSLAPSGGADTQYF.

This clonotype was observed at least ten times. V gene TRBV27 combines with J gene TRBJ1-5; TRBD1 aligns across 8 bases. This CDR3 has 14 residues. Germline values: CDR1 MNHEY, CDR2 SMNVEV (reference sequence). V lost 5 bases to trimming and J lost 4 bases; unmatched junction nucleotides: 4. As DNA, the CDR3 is TGTGCCAGCAGTGACAGGGGAGGGAATCAGCCCCAGCATTTT. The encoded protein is CASSDRGGNQPQHF.

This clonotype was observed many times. The CDR3 nucleotides are TGTGCCAGCAGCTTAGAGGCAGGGGGCGTCGGCGGGGAGCTGTTTTTT. This gives the protein CASSLEAGGVGGELFF. The V gene is TRBV7-6, the J gene TRBJ2-2; TRBD1 agrees at 8 bases. The CDR3 loop spans 16 amino acids. The J segment lost 7 bases and the V segment lost 1 base, leaving 8 bases of the junction unmatched. The germline V gene encodes CDR1 SGHVS and CDR2 FNYEAQ.

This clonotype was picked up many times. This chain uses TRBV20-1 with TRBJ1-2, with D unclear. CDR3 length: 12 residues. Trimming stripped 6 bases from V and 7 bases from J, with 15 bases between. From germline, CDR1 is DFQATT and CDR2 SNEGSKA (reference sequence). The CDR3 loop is CSALEKVGGYTF. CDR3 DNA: TGCAGTGCCCTGGAGAAAGTTGGTGGCTACACCTTC.

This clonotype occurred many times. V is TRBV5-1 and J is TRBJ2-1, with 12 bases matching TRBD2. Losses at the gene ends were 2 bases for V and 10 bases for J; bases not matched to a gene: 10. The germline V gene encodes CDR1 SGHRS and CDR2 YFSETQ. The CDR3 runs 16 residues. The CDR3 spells CASSFPLTSGGVEQFF. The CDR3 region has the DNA TGCGCCAGCAGCTTTCCATTGACTAGCGGGGGCGTAGAGCAGTTCTTC.

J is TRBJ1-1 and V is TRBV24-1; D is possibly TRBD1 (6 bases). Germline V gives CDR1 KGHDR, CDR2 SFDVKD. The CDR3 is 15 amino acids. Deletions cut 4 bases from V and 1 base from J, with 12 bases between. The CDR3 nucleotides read TGTGCCACCAGTGACTCACAGGGAGGGAACACTGAAGCTTTCTTT. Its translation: CATSDSQGGNTEAFF.

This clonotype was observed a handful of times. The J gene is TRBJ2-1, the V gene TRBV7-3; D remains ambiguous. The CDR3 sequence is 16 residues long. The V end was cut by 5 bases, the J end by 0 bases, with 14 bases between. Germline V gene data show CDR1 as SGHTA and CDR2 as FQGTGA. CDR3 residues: CASSVRASSSYNEQFF. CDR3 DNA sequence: TGTGCCAGCAGCGTTAGGGCGTCTAGCTCCTACAATGAGCAGTTCTTC. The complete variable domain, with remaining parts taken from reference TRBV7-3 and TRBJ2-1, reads GAGVSQTPSNKVTEKGKYVELRCDPISGHTALYWYRQSLGQGPEFLIYFQGTGAADDSGLPNDRFFAVRPEGSVSTLKIQRTERGDSAVYLCASSVRASSSYNEQFFGPGTRLTVL.

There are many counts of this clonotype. In DNA, the CDR3 is TGCAGTGCTAATGAAGGGGCATTGAACAATGAGCAGTTCTTC. It is translated as CSANEGALNNEQFF. The rearrangement uses TRBV20-1 and TRBJ2-1, with D possibly TRBD1 on 5 matching bases. The germline V gene encodes CDR1 DFQATT and CDR2 SNEGSKA (reference sequence). Trimming removed 4 bases from V and 5 bases from J, with 15 bases in between. CDR3 size: 14 residues.

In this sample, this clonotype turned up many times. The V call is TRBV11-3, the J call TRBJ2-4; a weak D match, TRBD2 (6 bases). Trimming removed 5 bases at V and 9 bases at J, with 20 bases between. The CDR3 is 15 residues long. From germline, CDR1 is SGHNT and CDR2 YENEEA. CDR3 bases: TGTGCCAGCAGCCCGGGGGTTGAGGAAGTGGGCATTCAGTACTTC. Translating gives CASSPGVEEVGIQYF. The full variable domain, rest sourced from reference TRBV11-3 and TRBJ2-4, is EAGVVQSPRYKIIEKKQPVAFWCNPISGHNTLYWYLQNLGQGPELLIRYENEEAVDDSQLPKDRFSAERLKGVDSTLKIQPAELGDSAVYLCASSPGVEEVGIQYFGAGTRLSVL.